This record covers a single T cell receptor beta chain. Germline CDR1 SGHNT, CDR2 YYREEE (reference sequence). CDR3 size: 17 residues. V was clipped by 7 bases and J by 4 bases; unmatched bases: 16. This sample is drawn from a study of PD-L1 blockade in urothelial cancer. At the level of the study: Patients with male sex and bladder-origin urothelial cancer accounted for about 85% of the roughly 30 enrolled.

Using immunoSEQ multiplex PCR, the repertoire was profiled, and TCRdb retains in-frame clones only, with some absent. The sample records 60,000 to 85,000 clones, about 90% being singletons. The chain combines TRBV5-4 with TRBJ2-3; TRBD2 agrees at 9 bases. The receptor was isolated from a woman in her 70s with urothelial cancer. Sequencing was performed on PBMCs, taken around atezolizumab (anti-PD-L1) treatment. As DNA, the CDR3 is TGTGCCAGCGGTTTTGATCGGATAGCGGGAGTGGCAGATACGCAGTATTTT. This translates into CASGFDRIAGVADTQYF.